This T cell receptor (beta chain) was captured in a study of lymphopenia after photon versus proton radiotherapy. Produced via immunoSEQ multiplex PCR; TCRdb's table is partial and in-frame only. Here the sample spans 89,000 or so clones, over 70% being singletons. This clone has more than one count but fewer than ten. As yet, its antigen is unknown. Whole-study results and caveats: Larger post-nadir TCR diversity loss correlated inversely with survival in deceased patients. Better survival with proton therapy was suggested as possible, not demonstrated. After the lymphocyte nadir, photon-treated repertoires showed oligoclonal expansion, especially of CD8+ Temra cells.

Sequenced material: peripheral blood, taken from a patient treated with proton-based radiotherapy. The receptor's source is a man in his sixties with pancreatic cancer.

This chain's CDR3 is CAISESSRNLNGYTF. The CDR3 bases are TGTGCCATCAGTGAGTCGTCCAGGAACCTGAATGGCTACACCTTC. The chain employs TRBV10-3 and TRBJ1-2; D is unclear. CDR3 length: 15 amino acids. The germline V and J ends were trimmed by 0 bases and 6 bases, with 14 bases remaining between them. Germline V gives CDR1 ENHRY, CDR2 SYGVKD.